This is a list of T cell receptor beta chains from one sample in a study of CD8 T cells in ankylosing spondylitis. Each CDR3 protein gets one entry after TCRdb re-called the 5' RACE reads with MiXCR. The repertoire includes more than 150,000 distinct CDR3 sequences, about 20% of them detected once, and approximately 4.3% sits in the top ten. Sample: blood, either unsorted or a sorted T cell fraction (not recorded which). The source of these receptors is a male donor under 30 with ankylosing spondylitis or in good health (not recorded which). The CDR3 runs from the conserved cysteine through the conserved F or W. The D gene is left open where the match is weak. Size is omitted from some rows. Given values are once, few, many or a class for expanded clones.

>TRBJ2-2|many|TRBV30|.
CAWSGAANTGELFF
TGTGCCTGGAGTGGGGCAGCGAACACCGGGGAGCTGTTTTTT
>TRBJ2-1|many|TRBV25-1|TRBD1
CASSDTGTGVQFF
TGTGCCAGCAGTGACACCGGGACAGGGGTGCAGTTCTTC
>TRBJ2-3|many|TRBV20-1|TRBD2
CSASPPSRREGTDTQYF
TGCAGTGCTAGTCCCCCAAGCAGGCGGGAGGGCACAGATACGCAGTATTTT
>TRBJ2-2|many|TRBV12-3/TRBV12-4|TRBD1
CASSSAAGTGDAGELFF
TGTGCCAGCAGCTCAGCCGCCGGGACAGGGGACGCCGGGGAGCTGTTTTTT
>TRBJ2-3|few|TRBV6-5|.
CASSTAAVSTDTQYF
TGTGCCAGCAGTACAGCCGCGGTCAGCACAGATACGCAGTATTTT
>TRBJ2-1|many|TRBV3-1|TRBD2
CASSPSGSGYNEQFF
TGTGCCAGCAGCCCTAGCGGGAGTGGCTACAATGAGCAGTTCTTC
>TRBJ2-6|.|TRBV6-2/TRBV6-3|.
CASSAVGPGANVLTF
TGTGCCAGCAGTGCGGTGGGCCCTGGGGCCAACGTCCTGACTTTC
>TRBJ2-1|.|TRBV2|TRBD2
CASSESSGMANEQFF
TGTGCCAGCAGTGAGTCTAGCGGGATGGCTAATGAGCAGTTCTTC
>TRBJ2-3|.|TRBV29-1|.
CSVLRTDTQYF
TGCAGCGTTCTACGCACAGATACGCAGTATTTT
>TRBJ2-6|.|TRBV29-1|.
CSVVSGASGANVLTF
TGCAGCGTTGTGTCGGGGGCCTCTGGGGCCAACGTCCTGACTTTC
>TRBJ2-4|.|TRBV25-1|TRBD1
CASSETRTGIQYF
TGTGCCAGCAGCGAAACCCGGACAGGCATTCAGTACTTC
>TRBJ2-2|few|TRBV20-1|.
CSASENTGELFF
TGCAGTGCTAGCGAGAACACCGGGGAGCTGTTTTTT
>TRBJ1-1|many|TRBV29-1|.
CSVGRGGGTEAFF
TGCAGCGTTGGTAGGGGTGGAGGAACTGAAGCTTTCTTT
>TRBJ2-2|many|TRBV25-1|TRBD1
CASRQGGGELFF
TGTGCCAGCAGACAGGGGGGCGGGGAGCTGTTTTTT
>TRBJ2-1|many|TRBV2|.
CASRGLTGDEQFF
TGTGCCAGCAGGGGACTAACAGGGGATGAGCAGTTCTTC
>TRBJ2-1|.|TRBV20-1|TRBD2
CSARDLASGAYNEQFF
TGCAGTGCTAGAGATCTGGCTAGCGGGGCCTACAATGAGCAGTTCTTC
>TRBJ2-7|.|TRBV12-3/TRBV12-4|TRBD2
CASRFGTSGSAYEQYF
TGTGCCAGCAGATTTGGGACTAGCGGGAGCGCCTACGAGCAGTACTTC
>TRBJ2-3|many|TRBV5-1|TRBD2
CASSLGGRSTDTQYF
TGCGCCAGCAGCTTGGGCGGGAGGTCCACAGATACGCAGTATTTT
>TRBJ2-1|.|TRBV20-1|TRBD2
CSARDVGRGLVLNEQFF
TGCAGTGCTAGAGATGTAGGTCGGGGACTAGTGTTGAATGAGCAGTTCTTC
>TRBJ2-2|many|TRBV12-3/TRBV12-4|.
CASSFRGGSNTGELFF
TGTGCCAGCAGTTTTCGAGGAGGGAGTAACACCGGGGAGCTGTTTTTT
>TRBJ2-1|many|TRBV6-4|TRBD1
CASSEFTGQGSEQFF
TGTGCCAGCAGTGAATTTACGGGACAGGGGAGTGAGCAGTTCTTC
>TRBJ1-2|few|TRBV6-1|.
CASRGDGYTF
TGTGCCAGCAGGGGGGATGGCTACACCTTC
>TRBJ2-5|many|TRBV20-1|.
CSARAWGQETQYF
TGCAGTGCTAGAGCTTGGGGGCAAGAGACCCAGTACTTC
>TRBJ1-3|many|TRBV12-3/TRBV12-4|TRBD1
CASGNRGSFSNTIYF
TGTGCCAGCGGAAACAGGGGGTCCTTCTCAAACACCATATATTTT
>TRBJ1-5|.|TRBV28|.
CASSRYFDNQPQHF
TGTGCCAGTTCCAGGTATTTCGACAATCAGCCCCAGCATTTT
>TRBJ2-1|many|TRBV29-1|TRBD2
CSVGKSGIAYNEQFF
TGCAGCGTGGGAAAAAGCGGGATCGCCTACAATGAGCAGTTCTTC
>TRBJ2-1|many|TRBV12-3/TRBV12-4|TRBD2
CASTPGGLASDEQFF
TGTGCCAGCACCCCGGGAGGGCTAGCGAGCGATGAGCAGTTCTTC
>TRBJ1-5|many|TRBV12-3/TRBV12-4|.
CASGRQGRQPQHF
TGTGCCAGCGGTAGGCAGGGCCGACAGCCCCAGCATTTT
>TRBJ2-3|.|TRBV30|TRBD2
CAWSTREDTDTQYF
TGTGCCTGGAGCACGCGGGAGGACACAGATACGCAGTATTTT
>TRBJ1-5|few|TRBV7-8|.
CASSPLSQPQHF
TGTGCCAGCAGCCCCCTGTCTCAGCCCCAGCATTTT
>TRBJ2-3|many|TRBV3-1|.
CASSQVSGRISNTQYF
TGTGCCAGCAGCCAAGTATCGGGACGTATATCCAATACGCAGTATTTT
>TRBJ2-1|many|TRBV30|.
CAWSQGEEQFF
TGTGCCTGGAGCCAAGGAGAGGAGCAGTTCTTC
>TRBJ2-5|few|TRBV6-2/TRBV6-3|.
CASTPQGLKTQYF
TGTGCCAGCACCCCACAGGGCCTCAAGACCCAGTACTTC
>TRBJ1-4|many|TRBV7-9|TRBD1
CASSPRTGTDNEKLFF
TGTGCCAGCAGCCCTCGGACAGGGACAGACAATGAAAAACTGTTTTTT
>TRBJ2-7|many|TRBV5-1|TRBD1
CASSSGTGDDEQYF
TGCGCCAGCAGCTCCGGGACAGGGGACGACGAGCAGTACTTC
>TRBJ2-2|many|TRBV6-2/TRBV6-3|TRBD2
CASSLYRGRANTGELFF
TGTGCCAGCAGCCTATATCGGGGGAGGGCGAACACCGGGGAGCTGTTTTTT
>TRBJ2-2|many|TRBV6-5|TRBD1
CASSQGTGNTGELFF
TGTGCCAGCAGCCAAGGGACAGGAAACACCGGGGAGCTGTTTTTT
>TRBJ2-3|many|TRBV28|TRBD1
CATNPRTGPYTDTQYF
TGTGCCACCAACCCTCGGACAGGGCCGTACACAGATACGCAGTATTTT
>TRBJ1-2|.|TRBV28|.
CASRQNDYGYTF
TGTGCCAGCAGGCAGAACGACTATGGCTACACCTTC
>TRBJ2-7|.|TRBV18|TRBD2
CASSPVGLADSEQYF
TGTGCCAGCTCACCAGTGGGACTAGCTGACTCCGAGCAGTACTTC